These 20 T cell receptor beta chains were sequenced from one sample in a study of T cells in women clearing cervical HPV infection. This table comes from immunoSEQ multiplex PCR, and its TCRdb copy is limited to in-frame clones, with some not included. The sample table includes fewer than 40,000 clones. The specimen was blood buffy coat. The receptors stem from a woman aged 18-69 years with a cervical HPV16 infection that either progressed to CIN3+ or cleared (not recorded which).

About this clone itself: Read sequence stops 3 residues before the CDR3 end, and the germline J gene provides the missing end. The rearrangement uses TRBV18 and TRBJ2-7; D unclear. The V gene lost 3 bases and the J gene lost 2 bases, with 17 bases spanning the gap. The CDR3 covers 16 residues. Germline-derived CDR1 and CDR2 are KGHSH and LQKENI. CDR3 bases read: TGTGCCAGCTCACCTCCACCCGGTAGCACCACCTACGAG. Translating gives CASSPPPGSTTYE. The full-length CDR3 reads as CASSPPPGSTTYEQYF.

Notes on this clone: Read data end 3 residues before the CDR3 end; the end is taken from the germline J gene. This chain joins TRBV28 and TRBJ2-7; TRBD1 agrees at 10 bases. From germline, CDR1 is MDHEN and CDR2 SYDVKM. V dropped 7 bases and J dropped 5; count of bases not matched to a gene: 11. The CDR3 runs to 15 residues. Partial CDR3 DNA: TGTGCCAGCAACTTGCCCGGGACAGGGGCCCACGAG. Translation gives CASNLPGTGAHE. The entire CDR3 protein reads CASNLPGTGAHEQYF.

In regard to this clone: The read is 3 residues too short to cover the CDR3 end, so that end is filled in from the germline J gene. The chain carries TRBV5-1 and TRBJ2-1; no clear D gene. The CDR3 runs to 12 residues. The V end lost 1 base, the J end lost 7 bases, and 6 bases lay between the germline ends. CDR1 and CDR2 (germline): SGHRS, YFSETQ. The CDR3 DNA, read in part, is TGCGCCAGCAGCTTGATGAGGAATGAG. It specifies CASSLMRNE. The whole CDR3 sequence reads CASSLMRNEQFF.

As to this clone: The sequence runs out 3 residues before the end of the CDR3; the remainder is reconstructed from the germline J gene. This chain links TRBV20-1 with TRBJ2-5; TRBD2 aligns across 7 bases. Germline CDR1 reads DFQATT; CDR2 reads SNEGSKA (reference sequence). The CDR3 runs 14 residues. Trimming took 1 base from V and 3 from J; bases not matched to a gene: 5. CDR3 sequence reads: CSARVRRGEETQYF. The CDR3 bases that were read are TGCAGTGCTAGAGTCCGACGGGGGGAAGAGACC.

Worth noting for this clone: The read stops 3 residues short of the end of the CDR3; the missing end is completed from the germline J gene. The genes are TRBV20-1 and TRBJ1-1, with D possibly being TRBD1 (6 bases). This CDR3 has 14 residues. V gave up 2 bases and J gave up 0 bases, with 10 bases separating them. CDR1 is DFQATT and CDR2 is SNEGSKA in the germline V gene (reference sequence). Partial CDR3 DNA: TGCAGTGCTAGATCAGGGGCCATGAACACTGAA. Translated: CSARSGAMNTE. In full, the CDR3 reads CSARSGAMNTEAFF.

Of note for this clone: The read ends 3 residues early relative to the CDR3; the germline J gene fills the gap. V is TRBV7-9 and J is TRBJ2-3; D is possibly TRBD2 (5 bases). With 5 bases removed from V and 0 bases from J, the gap between germline ends came to 12 bases. Germline V gives CDR1 SEHNR, CDR2 FQNEAQ (reference sequence). This CDR3 has 15 amino acids. Incomplete CDR3 DNA: TGTGCCAGCAGCCCGAGGACTTCTAGCACAGATACG. This codes for CASSPRTSSTDT. The full CDR3 protein is CASSPRTSSTDTQYF.

Remarks on this clone: The DNA ends 3 residues before the CDR3 does, and the rest of the CDR3 is filled in from the germline J gene. The chain links TRBV19 to TRBJ1-2; 7 bases line up with TRBD1. The junction had 13 bases not matched to a gene; V was cut back by 3 bases and J by 6 bases. Germline CDR1 reads LNHDA; CDR2 reads SQIVND (reference sequence). The CDR3 is 16 amino acids. The CDR3 region is CASSIGIRDRKNGYTF. The part of the CDR3 DNA that was read is TGTGCCAGTAGTATTGGTATTCGGGACAGAAAGAATGGC.

Remarks on this clone: Read sequence stops 3 residues before the CDR3 end, and the germline J gene provides the missing end. The chain links TRBV11-1 to TRBJ1-1; no reliable D call. This CDR3 has 15 amino acids. Germline values: CDR1 SGHAT, CDR2 FQDESV (reference sequence). V was cut by 1 base and J by 5 bases, with 14 bases left in between. The sequenced CDR3 bases are TGTGCCAGCAGCTTAGTCGAGGGTCTTGGAACTGAA. Its translation: CASSLVEGLGTE. In full, the CDR3 reads CASSLVEGLGTEAFF.

As for this clone: The read ends 3 residues early relative to the CDR3; the germline J gene fills the gap. The chain recombines TRBV18 with TRBJ2-7; 12 bases fit TRBD2. CDR3 length equals 16 residues. V shed 1 base and J 3 bases; nucleotides not matched to a gene: 4. Germline V gene sequence: CDR1 KGHSH, CDR2 LQKENI. This CDR3 is CASSPHASGRVYEQYF. The CDR3 bases that were read are TGTGCCAGCTCACCACATGCTAGCGGGAGGGTCTACGAG.

Details on this clone: The CDR3 extends 3 residues past the end of the read, so its final part is completed from the germline J gene. The chain has TRBV28 and TRBJ2-3, with a tentative D call TRBD2 (5 bases). V shed 8 bases and J shed 2 bases, with 11 bases lying between them. The CDR3 length is 13 residues. Germline-derived CDR1 and CDR2 are MDHEN and SYDVKM. This CDR3 is CASGPGNTDTQYF. CDR3 DNA, as far as it was read: TGTGCCAGCGGACCGGGGAACACAGATACG.

A remark on this clone: The read ends 3 residues shy of where the CDR3 ends; the end is completed using the germline J gene. This rearrangement joins TRBV7-7 to TRBJ2-7; D is unresolved. V shed 5 bases and J shed 6 bases, with 17 bases lying between them. This CDR3 is built from 14 residues. Germline CDR1 reads SSHAT; CDR2 reads FNYEAQ (reference sequence). CDR3 bases read: TGTGCCAGCAGCCCCGGGTTACGCGGCGGCGAG. This codes for CASSPGLRGGE. The complete CDR3 sequence is CASSPGLRGGEQYF.

For this clone: Read data end 3 residues before the CDR3 end; the end is taken from the germline J gene. The gene calls are TRBV7-3 and TRBJ2-6, with a tentative D call TRBD1 (6 bases). V gave up 5 bases and J gave up 4 bases, with 18 bases separating them. Germline CDR1 and CDR2: SGHTA and FQGTGA. The CDR3 sequence is 17 residues long. CDR3 bases read: TGTGCCAGCAGCCTCCACCCCCCGGGGACAGGGGCCAACGTC. Amino acids: CASSLHPPGTGANV. The whole CDR3 protein reads CASSLHPPGTGANVLTF.

A remark on this clone: The read ends 3 residues early relative to the CDR3; the germline J gene fills the gap. The chain couples TRBV16 to TRBJ1-5; 8 nucleotides line up with TRBD1. Germline CDR1 reads KGHSY; CDR2 reads FQNENV. The CDR3 totals 16 residues. Losses at the gene ends were 3 bases for V and 4 bases for J; bases not matched to a gene: 8. The part of the CDR3 DNA that was read is TGTGCCAGCAGCCAGTCAGTGACAGGGGATAATCAGCCC. Protein product: CASSQSVTGDNQP. The full CDR3 sequence reads CASSQSVTGDNQPQHF.

A word on this clone: The sequenced fragment ends 3 residues before the CDR3 boundary, so the rest is inferred from the germline J gene. The chain recombines TRBV5-6 with TRBJ2-7, with 7 bases fitting TRBD1. V shed 4 bases and J 3 bases; nucleotides not matched to a gene: 7. The CDR3 extends over 14 amino acids. Germline V lookup: CDR1 SGHDT, CDR2 YYEEEE. CDR3 DNA (partial): TGTGCCAGCAGCGATACAGGGGAAAGCTACGAG. Translated, it gives CASSDTGESYE. The whole CDR3 is CASSDTGESYEQYF.

To note about this clone: Read coverage stops 3 residues before the CDR3 terminus; the germline J gene supplies the remainder. The V call is TRBV7-3, the J call TRBJ2-2; D gene uncertain. CDR1 SGHTA and CDR2 FQGTGA come from the germline V gene. The CDR3 loop spans 13 amino acids. Trimming took off 4 bases at V and 1 base at J, with 4 bases between the two ends. This chain's CDR3 is CASSSRNTGELFF. CDR3 DNA, as far as it was read: TGTGCCAGCAGCTCCCGGAACACCGGGGAG. Full variable domain (missing parts from reference TRBV7-3 and TRBJ2-2): GAGVSQTPSNKVTEKGKYVELRCDPISGHTALYWYRQSLGQGPEFLIYFQGTGAADDSGLPNDRFFAVRPEGSVSTLKIQRTERGDSAVYLCASSSRNTGELFFGEGSRLTVL.

As for this clone: The DNA ends 3 residues before the CDR3 does, and the rest of the CDR3 is filled in from the germline J gene. The chain couples TRBV11-2 to TRBJ2-3; the D is unclear. Deletions cut 3 bases from V and 1 base from J, with 5 bases between. The CDR3 covers 13 residues. In germline, CDR1 is SGHAT, CDR2 FQNNGV. CDR3 residues: CASSFLGTDTQYF. The CDR3 bases that were read are TGTGCCAGCAGCTTTCTAGGCACAGATACG.

A remark on this clone: The CDR3 extends 3 residues past the end of the read, so its final part is completed from the germline J gene. The V and J genes are TRBV29-1 and TRBJ1-1, with 7 nucleotides matching TRBD1. Germline CDR1 is SQVTM and CDR2 is ANQGSEA. This CDR3 is 11 amino acids long. J lost 3 bases, V lost 8 bases, and 3 bases had no gene match. The DNA read from the CDR3 is TGCAGCCAGGGGGAGTACACTGAA. Translated: CSQGEYTE. The CDR3 reads in full as CSQGEYTEAFF.

Details on this clone: The read is 3 residues too short to cover the CDR3 end, so that end is filled in from the germline J gene. This sequence joins TRBV5-1 and TRBJ2-4; TRBD1 might be the D (5 bases). The CDR3 spans 13 residues. The germline gives CDR1 SGHRS, CDR2 YFSETQ. The CDR3 sequence is CASSLAGKETQYF. Partial CDR3 DNA: TGCGCCAGCAGCTTGGCAGGGAAGGAGACT. Together with reference TRBV5-1 and TRBJ2-4, the CDR3 gives the full variable domain: KAGVTQTPRYLIKTRGQQVTLSCSPISGHRSVSWYQQTPGQGLQFLFEYFSETQRNKGNFPGRFSGRQFSNSRSEMNVSTLELGDSALYLCASSLAGKETQYFGAGTRLSVL.

Comments on this clone: With the read ending 3 residues before the CDR3 end, the germline J gene is used to fill in that end. The chain joins TRBV10-3 to TRBJ2-1, with D possibly TRBD2 on 5 matching bases. Germline lookup yields CDR1 ENHRY and CDR2 SYGVKD. Trimming stripped 2 bases from V and 0 bases from J, with 8 bases between. The CDR3 has 15 amino acids. The CDR3 loop is CAISEEGTSYNEQFF. The sequenced part of the CDR3 DNA is TGTGCCATCAGTGAGGAGGGTACCTCCTACAATGAG.

The CDR3 reads CAWSRTGGTDTQYF. The sequenced part of the CDR3 DNA is TGTGCCTGGAGCCGGACAGGGGGCACAGATACG. V usage is TRBV30 and J usage is TRBJ2-3, with 9 bases lining up with TRBD1. The read finishes 3 residues shy of the CDR3 end, and the germline J gene is used to complete it. CDR1 and CDR2 from the germline V gene are GTSNPN and SVGIG (reference sequence). V gave up 3 bases and J gave up 1 base; unmatched junction bases: 2. The CDR3 is 14 amino acids.